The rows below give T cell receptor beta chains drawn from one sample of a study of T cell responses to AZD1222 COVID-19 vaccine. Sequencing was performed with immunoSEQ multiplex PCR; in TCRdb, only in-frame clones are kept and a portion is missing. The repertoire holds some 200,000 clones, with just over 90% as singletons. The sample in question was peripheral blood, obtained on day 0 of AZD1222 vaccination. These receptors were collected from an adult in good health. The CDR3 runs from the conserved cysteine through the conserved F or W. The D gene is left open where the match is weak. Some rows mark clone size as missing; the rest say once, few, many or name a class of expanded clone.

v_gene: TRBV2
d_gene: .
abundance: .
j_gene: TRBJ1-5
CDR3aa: CASSAGVDQPQHF
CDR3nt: TGTGCCAGCAGTGCAGGGGTAGATCAGCCCCAGCATTTT

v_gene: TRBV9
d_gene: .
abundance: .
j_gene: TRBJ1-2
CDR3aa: CASSVGGRGRIMGYTF
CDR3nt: TGTGCCAGCAGCGTAGGAGGTCGGGGGCGCATAATGGGCTACACCTTC

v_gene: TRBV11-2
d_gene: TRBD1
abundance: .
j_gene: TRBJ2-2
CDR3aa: CATKGGSGISTGELFF
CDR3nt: TGTGCCACCAAAGGGGGCTCGGGCATATCCACCGGGGAGCTGTTTTTT

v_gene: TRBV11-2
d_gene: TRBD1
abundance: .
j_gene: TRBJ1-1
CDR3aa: CASSPRDRGNGNTEAFF
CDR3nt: TGTGCCAGCAGCCCACGGGACAGGGGAAATGGGAACACTGAAGCTTTCTTT

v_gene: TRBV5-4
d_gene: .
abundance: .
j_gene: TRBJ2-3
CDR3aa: CASSESLDTQYF
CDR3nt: TGTGCCAGCAGTGAGAGTTTAGATACGCAGTATTTT

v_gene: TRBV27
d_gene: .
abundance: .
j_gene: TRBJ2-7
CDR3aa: CASSSTTGYYEQYF
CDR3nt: TGTGCCAGCAGTTCGACTACCGGCTACTACGAGCAGTACTTC

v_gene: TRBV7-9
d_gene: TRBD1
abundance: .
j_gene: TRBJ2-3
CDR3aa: CASSLPGQVTDTQYF
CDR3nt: TGTGCCAGCAGCCTCCCGGGACAGGTCACAGATACGCAGTATTTT

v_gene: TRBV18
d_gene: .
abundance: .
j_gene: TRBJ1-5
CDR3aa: CASSLEYRVSNQPQHF
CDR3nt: TGTGCCAGCTCACTCGAATACAGGGTGAGCAATCAGCCCCAGCATTTT

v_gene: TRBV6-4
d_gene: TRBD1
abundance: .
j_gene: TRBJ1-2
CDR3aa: CASRDRVVGGYTF
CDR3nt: TGTGCCAGCAGGGACAGGGTGGTCGGTGGCTACACCTTC

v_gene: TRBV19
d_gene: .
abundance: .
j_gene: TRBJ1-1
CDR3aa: CASSTAGVNTEAFF
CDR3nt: TGTGCCAGTAGTACCGCGGGGGTTAACACTGAAGCTTTCTTT

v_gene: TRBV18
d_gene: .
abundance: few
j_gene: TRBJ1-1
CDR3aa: CASSVNPVNTEAFF
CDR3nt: TGTGCCAGCTCAGTTAACCCGGTGAACACTGAAGCTTTCTTT

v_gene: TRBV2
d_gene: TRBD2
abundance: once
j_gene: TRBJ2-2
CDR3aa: CASVWRGTTGELFF
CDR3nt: TGTGCCAGCGTTTGGCGGGGGACCACCGGGGAGCTGTTTTTT

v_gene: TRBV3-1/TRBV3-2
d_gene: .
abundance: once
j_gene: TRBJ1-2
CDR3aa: CASSQHSGDYGYTF
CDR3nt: TGTGCCAGCAGCCAACATTCAGGGGACTATGGCTACACCTTC

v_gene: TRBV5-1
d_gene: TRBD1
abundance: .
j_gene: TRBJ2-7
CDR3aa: CASSIGTGEGYEQYF
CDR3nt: TGCGCCAGCAGCATAGGGACAGGGGAAGGCTACGAGCAGTACTTC

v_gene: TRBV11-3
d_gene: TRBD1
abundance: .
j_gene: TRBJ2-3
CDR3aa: CASSSTGGFATDTQYF
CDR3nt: TGTGCCAGCAGCTCCACAGGGGGCTTTGCCACAGATACGCAGTATTTT

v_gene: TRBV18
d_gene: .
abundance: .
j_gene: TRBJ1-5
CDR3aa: CASSQPGQPQHF
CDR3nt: TGTGCCAGCTCTCAACCGGGCCAGCCCCAGCATTTT